One TCR beta chain is described in this entry. V was clipped by 5 bases and J by 4 bases, with 11 bases between them. From germline, CDR1 is SGHTA and CDR2 FQGNSA. This CDR3 is 13 amino acids long. With 60 Vbeta and 13 Jbeta primers, the PCR was carried out. Assay: immunoSEQ multiplex PCR; the TCRdb copy retains only in-frame clones and omits some. The table lists 200,000 to 250,000 clones, around 80% of them singletons. The sample comes from a study of cytomegalovirus exposure and HLA in healthy donors. The sequence derives from a boy between 10 and 17 years old in good health and CMV-seronegative. The chain is built from TRBV7-2 and TRBJ1-2, with D possibly TRBD1 on 6 matching bases. The sample consisted of PBMCs. CDR3: CASSRTVSYGYTF. The CDR3 DNA follows: TGTGCCAGCAGCCGGACAGTGAGCTATGGCTACACCTTC.